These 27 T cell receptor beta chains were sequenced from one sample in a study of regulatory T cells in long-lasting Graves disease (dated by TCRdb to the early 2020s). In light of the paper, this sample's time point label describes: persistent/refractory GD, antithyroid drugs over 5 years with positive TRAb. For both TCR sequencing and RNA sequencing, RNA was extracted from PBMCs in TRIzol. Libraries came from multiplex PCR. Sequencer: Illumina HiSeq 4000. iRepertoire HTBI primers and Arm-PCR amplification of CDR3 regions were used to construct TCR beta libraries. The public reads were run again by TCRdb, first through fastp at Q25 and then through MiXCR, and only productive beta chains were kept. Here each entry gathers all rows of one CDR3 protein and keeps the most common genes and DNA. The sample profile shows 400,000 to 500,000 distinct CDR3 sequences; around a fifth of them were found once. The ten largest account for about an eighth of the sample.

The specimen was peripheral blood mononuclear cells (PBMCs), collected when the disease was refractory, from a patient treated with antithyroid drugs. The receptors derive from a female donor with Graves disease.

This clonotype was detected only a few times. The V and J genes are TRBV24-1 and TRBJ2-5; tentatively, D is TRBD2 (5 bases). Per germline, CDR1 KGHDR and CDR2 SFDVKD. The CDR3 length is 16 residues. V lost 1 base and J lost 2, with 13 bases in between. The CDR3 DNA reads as TGTGCCACCAGTGATTTCGGGGTTGGCGGACAAGAGACCCAGTACTTC. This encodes CATSDFGVGGQETQYF.

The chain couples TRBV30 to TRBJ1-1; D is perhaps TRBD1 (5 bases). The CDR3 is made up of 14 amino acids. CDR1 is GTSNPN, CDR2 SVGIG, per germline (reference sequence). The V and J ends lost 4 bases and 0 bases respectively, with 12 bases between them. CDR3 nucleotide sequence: TGTGCCTGGAAAGGGCAGGGTATGAACACTGAAGCTTTCTTT. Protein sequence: CAWKGQGMNTEAFF.

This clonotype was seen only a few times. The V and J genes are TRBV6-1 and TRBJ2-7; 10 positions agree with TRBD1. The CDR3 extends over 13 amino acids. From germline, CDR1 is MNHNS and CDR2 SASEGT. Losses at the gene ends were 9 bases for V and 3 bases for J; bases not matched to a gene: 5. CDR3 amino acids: CASWTGGFYEQYF. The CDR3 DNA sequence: TGTGCCAGTTGGACAGGGGGGTTCTACGAGCAGTACTTC.

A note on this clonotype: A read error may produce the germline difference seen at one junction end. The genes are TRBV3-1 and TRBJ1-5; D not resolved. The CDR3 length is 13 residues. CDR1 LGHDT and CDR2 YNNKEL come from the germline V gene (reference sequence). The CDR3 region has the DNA TGTGCCAGCAGGCAAGGAGGGAGCCAGCCCCAGCATTTT. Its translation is CASRQGGSQPQHF.

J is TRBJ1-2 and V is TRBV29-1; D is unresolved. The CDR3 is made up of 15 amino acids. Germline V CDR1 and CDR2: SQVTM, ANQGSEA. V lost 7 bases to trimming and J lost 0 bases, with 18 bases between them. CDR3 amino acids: CSARADKTANYGYTF. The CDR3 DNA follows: TGCAGCGCCCGCGCCGACAAAACAGCTAACTATGGCTACACCTTC. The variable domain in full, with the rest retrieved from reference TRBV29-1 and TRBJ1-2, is SAVISQKPSRDICQRGTSLTIQCQVDSQVTMMFWYRQQPGQSLTLIATANQGSEATYESGFVIDKFPISRPNLTFSTLTVSNMSPEDSSIYLCSARADKTANYGYTFGSGTRLTVV.

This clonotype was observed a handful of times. CDR3 sequence reads: CAWSVQGVYEKLFF. The DNA of the CDR3 is TGTGCCTGGAGTGTACAGGGGGTTTATGAAAAACTGTTTTTT. The chain carries TRBV30 and TRBJ1-4, with 8 nucleotides matching TRBD1. The V gene's germline CDR1 is GTSNPN and CDR2 SVGIG (reference sequence). J lost 6 bases, V lost 0 bases, and 3 bases had no gene match. The CDR3 covers 14 residues.

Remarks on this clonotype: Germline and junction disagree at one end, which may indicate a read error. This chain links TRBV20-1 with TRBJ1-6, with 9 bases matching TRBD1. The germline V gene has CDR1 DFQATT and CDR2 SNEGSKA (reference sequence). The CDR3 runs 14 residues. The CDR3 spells CSSRGDREPSPLHF. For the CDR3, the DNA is TGCAGTTCTAGGGGGGACAGGGAACCTTCACCCCTCCACTTT.

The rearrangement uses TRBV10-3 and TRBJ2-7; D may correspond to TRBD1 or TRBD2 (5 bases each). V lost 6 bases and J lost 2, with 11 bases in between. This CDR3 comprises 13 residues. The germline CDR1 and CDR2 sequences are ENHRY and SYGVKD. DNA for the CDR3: TGTGCCATCAGCAGGGTGGGAGCCTACGAGCAGTACTTC. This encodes CAISRVGAYEQYF.

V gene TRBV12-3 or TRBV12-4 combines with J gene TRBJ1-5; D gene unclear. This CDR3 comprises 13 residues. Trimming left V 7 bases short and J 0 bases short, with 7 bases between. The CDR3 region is CASTLSSNQPQHF. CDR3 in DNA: TGTGCCAGCACCTTATCTAGCAATCAGCCCCAGCATTTT.

The CDR3 coding sequence is TGTGCCAGCTCAGAAGGGACAGACATACTCGAGCAGTACTTC. Protein sequence: CASSEGTDILEQYF. This chain connects TRBV18 to TRBJ2-7; 7 nucleotides agree with TRBD1. The CDR3 contains 14 residues. V was clipped by 5 bases and J by 6 bases; unmatched bases: 10. Per the germline V gene, CDR1 is KGHSH and CDR2 is LQKENI. The full variable domain, completed using reference TRBV18 and TRBJ2-7, is NAGVMQNPRHLVRRRGQEARLRCSPMKGHSHVYWYRQLPEEGLKFMVYLQKENIIDESGMPKERFSAEFPKEGPSILRIQQVVRGDSAAYFCASSEGTDILEQYFGPGTRLTVT.

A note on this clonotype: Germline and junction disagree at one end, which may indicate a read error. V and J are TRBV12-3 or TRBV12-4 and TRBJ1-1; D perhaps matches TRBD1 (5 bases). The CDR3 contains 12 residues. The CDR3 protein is CVSSQGGTEAFF. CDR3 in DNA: TGTGTCAGCAGTCAGGGAGGCACTGAAGCTTTCTTT.

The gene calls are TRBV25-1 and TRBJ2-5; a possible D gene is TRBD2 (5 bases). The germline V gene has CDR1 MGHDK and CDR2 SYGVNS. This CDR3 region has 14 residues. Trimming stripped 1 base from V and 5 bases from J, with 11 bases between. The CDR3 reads CASSEFGVRETQYF. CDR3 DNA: TGTGCCAGCAGTGAATTCGGGGTACGGGAGACCCAGTACTTC.

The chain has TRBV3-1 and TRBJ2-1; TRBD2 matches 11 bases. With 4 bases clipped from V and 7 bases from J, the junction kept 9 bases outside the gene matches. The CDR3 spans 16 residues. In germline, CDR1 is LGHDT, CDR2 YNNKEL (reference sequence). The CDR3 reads CASSPYSGGAGNEQFF. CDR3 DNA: TGTGCCAGCAGCCCCTATAGCGGGGGGGCTGGGAATGAGCAGTTCTTC.

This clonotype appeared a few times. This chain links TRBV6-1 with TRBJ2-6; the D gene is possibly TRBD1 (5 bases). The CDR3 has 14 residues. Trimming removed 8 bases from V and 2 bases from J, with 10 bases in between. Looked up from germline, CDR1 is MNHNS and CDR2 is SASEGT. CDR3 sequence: CASYPGTGANVLTF. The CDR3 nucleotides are TGTGCCAGCTACCCAGGGACTGGGGCCAACGTCCTGACTTTC.

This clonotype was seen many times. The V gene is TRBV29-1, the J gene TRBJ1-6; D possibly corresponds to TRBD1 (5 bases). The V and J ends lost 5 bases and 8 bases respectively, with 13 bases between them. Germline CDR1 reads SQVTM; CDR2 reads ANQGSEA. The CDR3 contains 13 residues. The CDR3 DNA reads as TGCAGCGTTCAACAGGAGGAGCATTCACCCCTCCACTTT. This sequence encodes CSVQQEEHSPLHF.

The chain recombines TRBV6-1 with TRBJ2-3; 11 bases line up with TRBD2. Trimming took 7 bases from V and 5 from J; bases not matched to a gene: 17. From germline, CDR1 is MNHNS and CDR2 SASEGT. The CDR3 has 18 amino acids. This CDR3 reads CASTHEPGLAERGDTQYF. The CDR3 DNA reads TGTGCCAGCACTCACGAACCGGGACTAGCGGAGAGAGGAGATACGCAGTATTTT.

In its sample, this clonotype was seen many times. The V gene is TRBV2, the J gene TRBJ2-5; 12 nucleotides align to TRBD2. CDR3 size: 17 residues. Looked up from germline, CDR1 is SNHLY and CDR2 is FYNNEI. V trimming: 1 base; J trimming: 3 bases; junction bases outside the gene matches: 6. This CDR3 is CASSEGTSGTGKETQYF. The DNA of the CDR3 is TGTGCCAGCAGTGAAGGGACTAGCGGGACGGGGAAAGAGACCCAGTACTTC.

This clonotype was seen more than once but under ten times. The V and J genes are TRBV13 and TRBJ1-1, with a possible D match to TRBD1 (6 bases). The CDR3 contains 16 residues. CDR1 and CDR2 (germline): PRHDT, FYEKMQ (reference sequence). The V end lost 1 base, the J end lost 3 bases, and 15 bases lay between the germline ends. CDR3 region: CASSLVGGDRDTEAFF. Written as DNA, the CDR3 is TGTGCCAGCAGCTTAGTGGGGGGCGACCGTGACACTGAAGCTTTCTTT. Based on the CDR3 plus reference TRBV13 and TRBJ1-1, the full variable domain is AAGVIQSPRHLIKEKRETATLKCYPIPRHDTVYWYQQGPGQDPQFLISFYEKMQSDKGSIPDRFSAQQFSDYHSELNMSSLELGDSALYFCASSLVGGDRDTEAFFGQGTRLTVV.

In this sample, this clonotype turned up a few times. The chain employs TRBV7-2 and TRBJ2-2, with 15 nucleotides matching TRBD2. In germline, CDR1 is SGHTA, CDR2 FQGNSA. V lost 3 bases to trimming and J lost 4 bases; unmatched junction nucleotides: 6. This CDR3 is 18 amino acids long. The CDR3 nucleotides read TGTGCCAGCAGCTTCCTGGGACTAGCGGGAGGTGGCACCGGGGAGCTGTTTTTT. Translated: CASSFLGLAGGGTGELFF. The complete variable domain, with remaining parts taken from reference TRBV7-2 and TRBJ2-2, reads GAGVSQSPSNKVTEKGKDVELRCDPISGHTALYWYRQSLGQGLEFLIYFQGNSAPDKSGLPSDRFSAERTGGSVSTLTIQRTQQEDSAVYLCASSFLGLAGGGTGELFFGEGSRLTVL.

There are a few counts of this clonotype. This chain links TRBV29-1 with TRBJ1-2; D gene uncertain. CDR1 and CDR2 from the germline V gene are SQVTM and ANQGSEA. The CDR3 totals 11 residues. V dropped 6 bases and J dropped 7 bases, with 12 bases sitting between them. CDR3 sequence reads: CSVLTEGGYTF. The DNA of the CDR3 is TGCAGCGTGCTCACAGAGGGTGGCTACACCTTC. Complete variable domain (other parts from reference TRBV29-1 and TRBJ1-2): SAVISQKPSRDICQRGTSLTIQCQVDSQVTMMFWYRQQPGQSLTLIATANQGSEATYESGFVIDKFPISRPNLTFSTLTVSNMSPEDSSIYLCSVLTEGGYTFGSGTRLTVV.

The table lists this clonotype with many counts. CDR3 loop: CASNQDRFYEQYF. Here the CDR3 DNA reads TGTGCCAGCAACCAAGACAGGTTCTACGAGCAGTACTTC. The chain employs TRBV28 and TRBJ2-7; D is possibly TRBD1 (6 bases). Germline V gene lookup returns CDR1 MDHEN and CDR2 SYDVKM. The V gene lost 7 bases and the J gene lost 3 bases, with 13 bases spanning the gap. This CDR3 contains 13 residues.

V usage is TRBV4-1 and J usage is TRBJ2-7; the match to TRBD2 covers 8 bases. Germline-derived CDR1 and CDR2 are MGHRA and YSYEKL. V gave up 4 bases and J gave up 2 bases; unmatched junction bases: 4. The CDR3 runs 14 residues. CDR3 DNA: TGCGCCAGCAGCCTTAGCGGGGCCACCTACGAGCAGTACTTC. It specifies CASSLSGATYEQYF.

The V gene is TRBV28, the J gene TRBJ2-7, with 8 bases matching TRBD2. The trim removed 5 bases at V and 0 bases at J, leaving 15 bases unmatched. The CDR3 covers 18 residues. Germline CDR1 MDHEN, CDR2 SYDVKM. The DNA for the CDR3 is TGTGCCAGCAGTGGTTTGCGAGCGGGAGAAGGCAGCTCCTACGAGCAGTACTTC. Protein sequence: CASSGLRAGEGSSYEQYF.

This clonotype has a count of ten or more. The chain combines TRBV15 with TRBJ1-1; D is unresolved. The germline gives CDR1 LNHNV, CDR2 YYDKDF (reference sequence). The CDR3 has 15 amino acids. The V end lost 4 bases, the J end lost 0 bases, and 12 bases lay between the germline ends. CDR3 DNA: TGTGCCACCAGCACAAAGGAGGACCTGAACACTGAAGCTTTCTTT. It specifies CATSTKEDLNTEAFF.

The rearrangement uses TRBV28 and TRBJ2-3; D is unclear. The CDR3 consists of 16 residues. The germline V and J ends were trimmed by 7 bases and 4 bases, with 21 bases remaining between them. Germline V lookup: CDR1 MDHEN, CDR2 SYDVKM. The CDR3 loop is CASKMFSRSASDTQYF. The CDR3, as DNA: TGTGCCAGCAAGATGTTTTCACGTTCCGCATCAGATACGCAGTATTTT.

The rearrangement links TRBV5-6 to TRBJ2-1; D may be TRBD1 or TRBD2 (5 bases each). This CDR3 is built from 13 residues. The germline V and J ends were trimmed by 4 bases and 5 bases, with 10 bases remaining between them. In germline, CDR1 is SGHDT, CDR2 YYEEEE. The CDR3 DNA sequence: TGTGCCAGCAGCCTCGGGACCCACAATGAGCAGTTCTTC. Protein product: CASSLGTHNEQFF.

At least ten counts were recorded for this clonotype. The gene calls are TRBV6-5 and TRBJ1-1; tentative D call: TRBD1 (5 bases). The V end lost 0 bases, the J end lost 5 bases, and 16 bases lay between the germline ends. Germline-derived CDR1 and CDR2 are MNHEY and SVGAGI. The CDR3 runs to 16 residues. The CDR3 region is CASSYSKRGTGTEAFF. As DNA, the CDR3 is TGTGCCAGCAGTTACTCGAAACGGGGCACGGGGACTGAAGCTTTCTTT.